These 21 T cell receptor beta chains were all obtained from the same sample, sequenced in a study of blood T cell repertoires in COVID-19. Here immunoSEQ multiplex PCR was the method, and the copy in TCRdb shows in-frame clones only, minus some. Seen here are 150,000 to 200,000 clones, about 85% observed once, and the top ten hold 3% to 4%. Specimen: peripheral blood. All receptors derive from a human donor with acute or convalescent COVID-19. The donor label of this sample is uncertain.

The chain employs TRBV19 and TRBJ2-2, with D tentatively TRBD1 (6 bases). Germline assignment: CDR1 LNHDA and CDR2 SQIVND (reference sequence). The CDR3 is made up of 16 amino acids. Trimming took 4 bases from V and 4 from J, leaving 16 bases between them. This CDR3 reads CASSKGKGGGTGELFF. The CDR3 DNA follows: TGTGCCAGTAGTAAAGGGAAAGGGGGTGGCACCGGGGAGCTGTTTTTT.

The genes are TRBV18 and TRBJ1-3; D might be TRBD1 (5 bases). The V end lost 1 base, the J end lost 2 bases, and 21 bases lay between the germline ends. This CDR3 spans 19 amino acids. Germline V CDR1 and CDR2: KGHSH, LQKENI. The CDR3 region is CASSPLPPQLDRTGNTIYF. CDR3 bases: TGTGCCAGCTCACCACTCCCACCCCAACTCGACAGAACTGGAAACACCATATATTTT. The complete variable domain, with remaining parts taken from reference TRBV18 and TRBJ1-3, reads NAGVMQNPRHLVRRRGQEARLRCSPMKGHSHVYWYRQLPEEGLKFMVYLQKENIIDESGMPKERFSAEFPKEGPSILRIQQVVRGDSAAYFCASSPLPPQLDRTGNTIYFGEGSWLTVV.

V is TRBV6-5 and J is TRBJ1-5, with D perhaps TRBD1 (5 bases). The germline V gene encodes CDR1 MNHEY and CDR2 SVGAGI. The V end was cut by 7 bases, the J end by 9 bases, with 16 bases between. The CDR3 covers 13 residues. CDR3 nucleotide sequence: TGTGCCAGCACCCCAGGGCCCCAGTGGCCCCAGCATTTT. Its protein product is CASTPGPQWPQHF.

The V gene is TRBV4-3, the J gene TRBJ1-2, with a weak D call TRBD1 (6 bases). This CDR3 has 15 residues. Germline V CDR1 and CDR2: LGHNA, YSLEER. V lost 3 bases and J 3 bases, leaving 14 bases between the germline ends. The CDR3 DNA follows: TGCGCCAGCAGCCATACAGGGACCGGGTACTATGGCTACACCTTC. Amino acids: CASSHTGTGYYGYTF.

The V call is TRBV30, the J call TRBJ1-4; the match to TRBD1 covers 8 bases. With V trimmed by 3 bases and J by 8 bases, 5 bases remained unmatched. The CDR3 contains 13 residues. Per the germline V gene, CDR1 is GTSNPN and CDR2 is SVGIG (reference sequence). The CDR3 bases are TGTGCCTGGAGCAGGGGGACAGGAGAAAAACTGTTTTTT. Its translation: CAWSRGTGEKLFF.

As to this clone: One junction end disagrees with the germline gene, perhaps due to a read error. The V gene is TRBV7-8, the J gene TRBJ2-1; D uncertain. The CDR3 loop spans 11 amino acids. CDR1 and CDR2 from the germline V gene are SGHVS and FQNEAQ. The CDR3 here is CASIINNGQFF. DNA for the CDR3: TGTGCCAGCATCATTAACAATGGGCAGTTCTTC.

The genes are TRBV7-2 and TRBJ1-1, with TRBD1 matching over 12 bases. The CDR3 sequence is 13 residues long. Germline V gene data show CDR1 as SGHTA and CDR2 as FQGNSA. The V gene end was trimmed by 6 bases and the J gene end by 9 bases; junction bases not matched to a gene: 5. This chain's CDR3 is CASRSGTGGKAFF. In DNA form, the CDR3 reads TGTGCCAGCAGATCCGGGACAGGGGGCAAAGCTTTCTTT.

The chain uses TRBV5-4 and TRBJ2-1; tentatively, D is TRBD2 (6 bases). The CDR3 contains 17 residues. The germline CDR1 and CDR2 sequences are SGHNT and YYREEE (reference sequence). Trimming cost V 0 bases and J 8 bases, with 21 bases left between them. CDR3 in amino acids: CASSLAAGPLLEDEQFF. The CDR3 nucleotides are TGTGCCAGCAGCTTGGCGGCGGGGCCTCTTCTTGAGGATGAGCAGTTCTTC.

The rearrangement joins TRBV4-2 to TRBJ2-7, with no clear D. Germline-derived CDR1 and CDR2 are LGHNA and YNFKEQ. CDR3 size: 15 residues. The V end lost 0 bases, the J end lost 0 bases, and 9 bases lay between the germline ends. CDR3 protein: CASSQELRSSYEQYF. CDR3 coding DNA: TGTGCCAGCAGCCAAGAACTAAGGAGCTCCTACGAGCAGTACTTC.

The chain couples TRBV9 to TRBJ2-7; the match to TRBD2 covers 8 bases. Germline CDR1 reads SGDLS; CDR2 reads YYNGEE. This CDR3 has 14 residues. With V trimmed by 0 bases and J by 4 bases, 3 bases remained unmatched. The CDR3 region is CASSVAPGGYEQYF. DNA for the CDR3: TGTGCCAGCAGCGTAGCCCCGGGGGGGTACGAGCAGTACTTC.

J is TRBJ2-4 and V is TRBV24-1, with D possibly being TRBD1 (6 bases). Germline CDR1 is KGHDR and CDR2 is SFDVKD. Between the trimmed V and J ends, which lost 4 bases and 8 bases, there was a span of 14 bases. The CDR3 consists of 14 residues. This chain's CDR3 is CATSDTGIPDIQYF. CDR3 bases: TGTGCCACCAGTGACACAGGGATTCCGGACATTCAGTACTTC.

The chain combines TRBV12-3 or TRBV12-4 with TRBJ2-7, with D perhaps TRBD2 (5 bases). This CDR3 has 13 residues. The V end was cut by 3 bases, the J end by 0 bases, with 6 bases between. In DNA, the CDR3 is TGTGCCAGCAGTTTGGGGAGCTCCTACGAGCAGTACTTC. Translating gives CASSLGSSYEQYF.

This chain links TRBV5-1 with TRBJ2-7; D not certain. The V and J ends lost 2 bases and 7 bases respectively, with 10 bases between them. Germline CDR1 and CDR2: SGHRS and YFSETQ. The CDR3 extends over 12 amino acids. CDR3 region: CASSLSLREQYF. The DNA for the CDR3 is TGCGCCAGCAGCTTAAGTTTGCGGGAGCAGTACTTC.

In this sample, this clone turned up a few times. The chain is built from TRBV11-2 and TRBJ1-6, with 9 bases matching TRBD1. Germline trimming cut 1 base from V and 7 bases from J; bases unmatched to any gene: 2. This CDR3 is built from 15 residues. The germline V gene encodes CDR1 SGHAT and CDR2 FQNNGV. The CDR3 loop reads CASSLAGTGNSPLHF. CDR3 coding DNA: TGTGCCAGCAGCTTAGCCGGGACAGGGAATTCACCCCTCCACTTT.

In its sample, this clone was seen once. The chain joins TRBV7-3 to TRBJ2-2; TRBD1 agrees at 8 bases. The CDR3 is made up of 15 amino acids. V shed 1 base, J shed 6 bases, and the junction held 4 bases outside the gene matches. Germline V gives CDR1 SGHTA, CDR2 FQGTGA. CDR3 amino acids: CASSLRAQGAGELFF. CDR3 bases: TGTGCCAGCAGCTTAAGGGCACAGGGGGCCGGGGAGCTGTTTTTT.

This chain joins TRBV5-6 and TRBJ1-1; 8 nucleotides match TRBD1. In germline, CDR1 is SGHDT, CDR2 YYEEEE. J lost 1 base, V lost 4 bases, and 6 bases had no gene match. The CDR3 extends over 15 amino acids. The CDR3 DNA follows: TGTGCCAGCAGCCATTCCGGGACAGGGAACACTGAAGCTTTCTTT. This gives the protein CASSHSGTGNTEAFF.

With regard to this clone: Other DNA sequences in this specimen translate into the identical CDR3. J is TRBJ1-5 and V is TRBV6-1; no clear D gene. The CDR3 consists of 15 residues. The V end was cut by 2 bases, the J end by 0 bases, with 8 bases between. Per the germline V gene, CDR1 is MNHNS and CDR2 is SASEGT. The DNA for the CDR3 is TGTGCCAGCAGTGAACAGTACACTAGCAATCAGCCCCAGCATTTT. It specifies CASSEQYTSNQPQHF.

The chain carries TRBV18 and TRBJ1-2; 7 bases align to TRBD1. The trim removed 1 base at V and 4 bases at J, leaving 9 bases unmatched. Germline lookup yields CDR1 KGHSH and CDR2 LQKENI. The length of the CDR3 is 16 residues. The CDR3 DNA is TGTGCCAGCTCACCACGGAACCAAGGGGGCGTCTATGGCTACACCTTC. Residues: CASSPRNQGGVYGYTF.

This clone was recorded once. One end of the junction varies from germline; a read error may be responsible. The J gene is TRBJ1-4, the V gene TRBV3-1 (or the pseudogene TRBV3-2); 8 nucleotides align to TRBD1. The CDR3 length is 17 residues. Per the germline V gene, CDR1 is LGHDT and CDR2 is YNNKEL (reference sequence). The CDR3 here is CASSQDPRTGINQKLFF. CDR3 coding DNA: TGTGCCAGCAGCCAAGATCCAAGGACAGGGATTAATCAAAAACTGTTTTTT.

The chain recombines TRBV6-5 with TRBJ1-1; TRBD1 aligns across 7 bases. The CDR3 consists of 15 residues. V was clipped by 9 bases and J by 0 bases; unmatched bases: 10. Germline values: CDR1 MNHEY, CDR2 SVGAGI. CDR3 nucleotides: TGTGCCAGTAAACGGGACAGCCTTATGAACACTGAAGCTTTCTTT. It codes for CASKRDSLMNTEAFF.

The chain links TRBV4-2 to TRBJ1-5; possibly TRBD1 for D (6 bases). The CDR3 totals 18 residues. Looked up from germline, CDR1 is LGHNA and CDR2 is YNFKEQ. Trimming stripped 1 base from V and 6 bases from J, with 22 bases between. CDR3 in DNA: TGTGCCAGCAGCCAAGGTCCAGGGGATGCCGTGCAGAGTCAGCCCCAGCATTTT. Its translation is CASSQGPGDAVQSQPQHF.